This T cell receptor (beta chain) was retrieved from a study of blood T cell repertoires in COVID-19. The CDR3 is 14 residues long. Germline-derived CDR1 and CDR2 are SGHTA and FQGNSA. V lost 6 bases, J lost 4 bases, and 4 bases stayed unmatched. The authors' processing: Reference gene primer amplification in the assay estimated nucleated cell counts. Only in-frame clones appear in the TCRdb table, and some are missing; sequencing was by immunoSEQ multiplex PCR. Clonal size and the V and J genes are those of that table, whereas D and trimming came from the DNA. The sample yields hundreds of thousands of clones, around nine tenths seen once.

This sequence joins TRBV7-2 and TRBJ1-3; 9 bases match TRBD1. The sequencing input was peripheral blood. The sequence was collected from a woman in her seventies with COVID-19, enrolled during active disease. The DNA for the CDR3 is TGTGCCAGCAGAACGGGACAGGGAGGAAACACCATATATTTT. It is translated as CASRTGQGGNTIYF.